This is a list of T cell receptor beta chains from one sample in a study of blood T cell repertoires in COVID-19. TCRdb's table, derived via immunoSEQ multiplex PCR, lists solely in-frame clones and lacks some. The sample lists fewer than 150,000 clones; about 80% were seen once. Sequencing was performed on PBMCs or T cells enriched from blood (not recorded which). The receptors originated from a man over 45 in a cohort exposed to, infected with or recovered from COVID-19 (not recorded which). Each CDR3 is given with its conserved first and last residue. Fields, in order: clone size, J gene, V gene, D gene, CDR3 DNA, CDR3 protein. A D gene is named only where the DNA matches it firmly. The size field is filled for only some rows; it gives once, few, many or a size class.

size: .
J: TRBJ1-2
V: TRBV15
D: TRBD1
DNA: TGTGCCACCAGCGGGACAGGGTCCCCTCCCAAAGGATATGGCTACACCTTC
CDR3: CATSGTGSPPKGYGYTF

size: .
J: TRBJ2-2
V: TRBV5-6
D: TRBD2
DNA: TGTGCCAGCAGCCCCGGACGAAGCGGGAGTGTCACCGGGGAGCTGTTTTTT
CDR3: CASSPGRSGSVTGELFF

size: .
J: TRBJ2-2
V: TRBV11-2
D: .
DNA: TGTGCCAGCAGCTTAGGGTCGCTAGCGAACACCGGGGAGCTGTTTTTT
CDR3: CASSLGSLANTGELFF

size: .
J: TRBJ2-7
V: TRBV7-9
D: .
DNA: TGTGCCAGCAGTTTTTCCCCCATCGAGCAGTACTTC
CDR3: CASSFSPIEQYF

size: .
J: TRBJ2-1
V: TRBV7-2
D: .
DNA: TGTGCCAGCAGCTTATTTGGAGACTTAACCTACAATGAGCAGTTCTTC
CDR3: CASSLFGDLTYNEQFF

size: .
J: TRBJ2-6
V: TRBV21-1
D: .
DNA: TGTGCCAGCAGCGCCCTAAAGAGACAGGGGAGGAACTCTTATGGCAACGTCCTGACTTTC
CDR3: CASSALKRQGRNSYGNVLTF

size: once
J: TRBJ2-1
V: TRBV28
D: TRBD1
DNA: TGTGCCAGCAGTCTAGGGACAGTACGAAATGAGCAGTTCTTC
CDR3: CASSLGTVRNEQFF

size: .
J: TRBJ2-7
V: TRBV3-1/TRBV3-2
D: TRBD2
DNA: TGTGCCAGCAGCCCCCTTGGTCTAGCGGGAGGATCCGAGCAGTACTTC
CDR3: CASSPLGLAGGSEQYF

size: .
J: TRBJ1-2
V: TRBV11-2
D: .
DNA: TGTGCCAGCAGCTTAGGCTCAGCTAACTATGGCTACACCTTC
CDR3: CASSLGSANYGYTF

size: .
J: TRBJ2-7
V: TRBV6-6
D: .
DNA: TGTGCCAGCACCGGGCAGGGCCACGAGCAGTACTTC
CDR3: CASTGQGHEQYF